Following are 20 T cell receptor beta chains from one sample sequenced in a study of CD8 T cells in Susac syndrome. The authors reverse transcribed roughly 0.5 to 1 ug RNA with random hexamers. One entry per CDR3 protein, called by TCRdb with MiXCR from the immunoSEQ multiplex PCR reads. This sample has 200,000 or so distinct CDR3 sequences, with 90% to 95% found just once. The specimen sequenced was CD4+ T cells from PBMCs. These receptors were collected from a human donor with multiple sclerosis.

The chain employs TRBV20-1 and TRBJ1-5, with D perhaps matching TRBD1 (5 bases). The CDR3 is made up of 13 amino acids. Trimming pared 3 bases from V and 5 bases from J, leaving 11 bases between. The germline V gene encodes CDR1 DFQATT and CDR2 SNEGSKA (reference sequence). The CDR3 protein is CSASEAGHQPQHF. The CDR3, as DNA: TGCAGTGCTAGCGAGGCAGGGCATCAGCCCCAGCATTTT.

The rearrangement uses TRBV29-1 and TRBJ2-7; 11 positions match TRBD1. Trimming removed 6 bases from V and 2 bases from J; junction bases left unmatched: 3. Germline V gene sequence: CDR1 SQVTM, CDR2 ANQGSEA. The CDR3 extends over 13 amino acids. The CDR3 sequence is CSVGTGGAYEQYF. The CDR3 bases are TGCAGCGTCGGGACAGGGGGGGCCTACGAGCAGTACTTC.

In this sample, this clonotype turned up once. V usage is TRBV15 and J usage is TRBJ2-1; unclear D gene. Germline lookup yields CDR1 LNHNV and CDR2 YYDKDF (reference sequence). The CDR3 covers 13 residues. The V end lost 0 bases, the J end lost 6 bases, and 6 bases lay between the germline ends. The CDR3 protein is CATSRDPSNEQFF. The DNA for the CDR3 is TGTGCCACCAGCAGAGATCCTAGCAATGAGCAGTTCTTC. Looking up the rest from reference TRBV15 and TRBJ2-1 gives the full variable domain: DAMVIQNPRYQVTQFGKPVTLSCSQTLNHNVMYWYQQKSSQAPKLLFHYYDKDFNNEADTPDNFQSRRPNTSFCFLDIRSPGLGDTAMYLCATSRDPSNEQFFGPGTRLTVL.

The CDR3 DNA is TGTGCCACCAGTGCCCAAAGGGGACAGGGGTCCTACGAGCAGTACTTC. It translates to CATSAQRGQGSYEQYF. The rearrangement links TRBV24-1 to TRBJ2-7; the match to TRBD1 covers 10 bases. Trimming cost V 5 bases and J 1 base; bases outside gene matches: 7. CDR1 is KGHDR, CDR2 SFDVKD, per germline. This CDR3 region has 16 residues.

The chain carries TRBV28 and TRBJ2-5; D is unresolved. From germline, CDR1 is MDHEN and CDR2 SYDVKM. Trimming stripped 7 bases from V and 5 bases from J, with 8 bases between. This CDR3 spans 11 amino acids. The CDR3, as DNA: TGTGCCAGCACCTCTCGGGAGACCCAGTACTTC. This sequence encodes CASTSRETQYF. The variable domain in full, with the rest retrieved from reference TRBV28 and TRBJ2-5, is DVKVTQSSRYLVKRTGEKVFLECVQDMDHENMFWYRQDPGLGLRLIYFSYDVKMKEKGDIPEGYSVSREKKERFSLILESASTNQTSMYLCASTSRETQYFGPGTRLLVL.

The count of this clonotype is one. This rearrangement joins TRBV29-1 to TRBJ2-4; D is uncertain. This CDR3 has 12 amino acids. Trimming cost V 4 bases and J 8 bases, with 12 bases left between them. Germline V gene lookup returns CDR1 SQVTM and CDR2 ANQGSEA. The CDR3 spells CSVGKSDDIQYF. For the CDR3, the DNA is TGCAGCGTTGGGAAATCCGATGACATTCAGTACTTC.

The rearrangement links TRBV3-1 to TRBJ2-5, with D unclear. This CDR3 region has 15 residues. V lost 4 bases, J lost 7 bases, and 19 bases lay in between. CDR1 is LGHDT, CDR2 YNNKEL, per germline (reference sequence). The CDR3 sequence is CASSPGYLDRTTQYF. In nucleotides, the CDR3 is TGTGCCAGCAGCCCCGGGTACCTTGATCGGACGACCCAGTACTTC.

This rearrangement joins TRBV5-1 to TRBJ2-5; 15 nucleotides match TRBD2. CDR1 is SGHRS, CDR2 YFSETQ, per germline. The length of the CDR3 is 16 residues. The J segment lost 3 bases and the V segment lost 4 bases, leaving 4 bases of the junction unmatched. The CDR3: CASSPGLAGGEETQYF. CDR3 nucleotide sequence: TGCGCCAGCAGCCCGGGACTAGCGGGAGGAGAAGAGACCCAGTACTTC.

J is TRBJ2-7 and V is TRBV3-1, with D uncertain. The CDR3 is 12 residues long. Per germline, CDR1 LGHDT and CDR2 YNNKEL (reference sequence). Trimming shortened V by 4 bases and J by 6 bases, and 10 bases separated the two germline ends. CDR3 residues: CASSPRHGEQYF. CDR3 bases: TGTGCCAGCAGCCCCCGCCATGGCGAGCAGTACTTC.

This clonotype was seen a handful of times. This chain connects TRBV20-1 to TRBJ2-4; TRBD1 matches 7 bases. CDR3 length: 13 amino acids. The germline CDR1 and CDR2 sequences are DFQATT and SNEGSKA (reference sequence). V shed 7 bases, J shed 9 bases, and the junction held 12 bases outside the gene matches. CDR3 region: CSGLDHRGGIQYF. CDR3 DNA: TGCAGTGGACTGGACCACAGGGGCGGCATTCAGTACTTC.

The V and J genes are TRBV6-6 and TRBJ2-3; the D is unclear. The CDR3 spans 14 residues. Trimming cost V 4 bases and J 0 bases, with 8 bases left between them. The germline CDR1 and CDR2 sequences are MNHNY and SVGAGI (reference sequence). CDR3 in amino acids: CASSSTSSTDTQYF. CDR3 nucleotide sequence: TGTGCCAGCAGTTCGACCTCTAGCACAGATACGCAGTATTTT.

This rearrangement joins TRBV7-3 to TRBJ2-7, with 9 bases fitting TRBD2. CDR1 SGHTA and CDR2 FQGTGA come from the germline V gene. Trimming cost V 5 bases and J 4 bases; bases outside gene matches: 6. The CDR3 is 14 amino acids. The CDR3 loop is CASSDAGGMYEQYF. CDR3 sequence (DNA): TGTGCCAGCAGCGACGCGGGGGGGATGTACGAGCAGTACTTC.

The DNA of the CDR3 is TGTGCCAGCAGTGGAACAGGTGGAGGGGCCAACGTCCTGACTTTC. It codes for CASSGTGGGANVLTF. V is TRBV2 and J is TRBJ2-6, with D possibly being TRBD1 (5 bases). Germline V gives CDR1 SNHLY, CDR2 FYNNEI. This CDR3 has 15 amino acids. The germline V and J ends were trimmed by 4 bases and 4 bases, with 11 bases remaining between them.

The V call is TRBV3-1, the J call TRBJ1-6; TRBD1 agrees at 8 bases. This CDR3 contains 15 residues. Trimming cost V 4 bases and J 7 bases; bases outside gene matches: 6. Germline V gives CDR1 LGHDT, CDR2 YNNKEL (reference sequence). CDR3 in amino acids: CASSRQGSSNSPLHF. The CDR3 DNA follows: TGTGCCAGCAGCCGACAGGGGAGTTCGAATTCACCCCTCCACTTT. The whole variable domain, filled in from reference TRBV3-1 and TRBJ1-6, reads DTAVSQTPKYLVTQMGNDKSIKCEQNLGHDTMYWYKQDSKKFLKIMFSYNNKELIINETVPNRFSPKSPDKAHLNLHINSLELGDSAVYFCASSRQGSSNSPLHFGNGTRLTVT.

This sequence joins TRBV9 and TRBJ2-5, with 8 bases fitting TRBD2. Trimming removed 0 bases from V and 5 bases from J; junction bases left unmatched: 6. The V gene's germline CDR1 is SGDLS and CDR2 YYNGEE. The CDR3 is 15 amino acids. The CDR3 coding sequence is TGTGCCAGCAGCGTAGATGCGGGGGGCCGCGAGACCCAGTACTTC. Its translation is CASSVDAGGRETQYF. Based on the CDR3 plus reference TRBV9 and TRBJ2-5, the full variable domain is DSGVTQTPKHLITATGQRVTLRCSPRSGDLSVYWYQQSLDQGLQFLIQYYNGEERAKGNILERFSAQQFPDLHSELNLSSLELGDSALYFCASSVDAGGRETQYFGPGTRLLVL.

The chain links TRBV28 to TRBJ2-3, with D tentatively TRBD1 or TRBD2 (5 bases each). This CDR3 comprises 15 residues. The ends were cut back, 5 bases at V and 7 bases at J, with 19 bases in the middle. Germline CDR1 MDHEN, CDR2 SYDVKM. CDR3 in amino acids: CASSGFRREPNTQYF. DNA for the CDR3: TGTGCCAGCAGTGGTTTTCGCAGGGAGCCAAATACGCAGTATTTT.

This chain uses TRBV2 with TRBJ2-3; 11 bases align to TRBD1. The CDR3 totals 14 residues. V dropped 5 bases and J dropped 8; count of bases not matched to a gene: 6. Germline-derived CDR1 and CDR2 are SNHLY and FYNNEI. DNA of the CDR3: TGTGCCAGCAGTTCCGGGACAGGGGGAGGTACGCAGTATTTT. This encodes CASSSGTGGGTQYF. The variable domain in full, with the rest retrieved from reference TRBV2 and TRBJ2-3, is EPEVTQTPSHQVTQMGQEVILRCVPISNHLYFYWYRQILGQKVEFLVSFYNNEISEKSEIFDDQFSVERPDGSNFTLKIRSTKLEDSAMYFCASSSGTGGGTQYFGPGTRLTVL.

The V and J genes are TRBV7-9 and TRBJ2-5; possible D gene TRBD2, 6 bases. This CDR3 has 12 amino acids. Germline values: CDR1 SEHNR, CDR2 FQNEAQ (reference sequence). V dropped 8 bases and J dropped 5 bases, with 12 bases sitting between them. The chain's CDR3 is CASGRQAETQYF. DNA for the CDR3: TGTGCCAGCGGGAGGCAGGCGGAGACCCAGTACTTC.

J is TRBJ2-1 and V is TRBV9, with D possibly matching TRBD1 (5 bases). The V gene lost 3 bases and the J gene lost 8 bases, with 18 bases spanning the gap. The length of the CDR3 is 15 residues. Germline-derived CDR1 and CDR2 are SGDLS and YYNGEE. CDR3 nucleotide sequence: TGTGCCAGCAGCGGACGACAGTATTCCCGCGATGAGCAGTTCTTC. Translated, it gives CASSGRQYSRDEQFF.

The chain is built from TRBV7-9 and TRBJ2-1, with TRBD2 identical over 9 bases. Germline V gene lookup returns CDR1 SEHNR and CDR2 FQNEAQ (reference sequence). This CDR3 comprises 14 residues. V was pared by 8 bases and J by 4 bases, with 6 bases of the junction left unmatched. The CDR3 sequence is CASLTSGQYNEQFF. CDR3 DNA: TGTGCCAGCCTCACTAGCGGGCAATACAATGAGCAGTTCTTC.